A selection of T cell receptor beta chains follows, all from one sample in a study of HIV-infected patients and healthy controls. TCRdb used MiXCR to reprocess the 5' RACE reads, holding one entry per CDR3 protein. The sample lists more than 15,000 distinct CDR3 sequences, about 5% seen once, with under 2.5% in the top ten. Sequencing used blood. These receptor sequences come from an adult in good health. Each CDR3 is given with its conserved first and last residue. D genes are given only for firm matches. The size entry gives once, few or many counts, or a class when the clone is expanded.

v_call: TRBV12-3/TRBV12-4; d_call: NA; j_call: TRBJ2-5; cdr3_length: 14; clone_size: many; cdr3_nt: TGTGCCAGCAGTTTATATGAAGGCTCGGAGACCCAGTACTTC; cdr3_aa: CASSLYEGSETQYF
v_call: TRBV5-1; d_call: NA; j_call: TRBJ1-1; cdr3_length: 12; clone_size: many; cdr3_nt: TGCGCCAGCAGCTTGTTTGGGACTGAAGCTTTCTTT; cdr3_aa: CASSLFGTEAFF
v_call: TRBV6-5; d_call: TRBD1; j_call: TRBJ1-2; cdr3_length: 14; clone_size: many; cdr3_nt: TGTGCCAGCAGTCAACTCAGGGGGGCCTATGGCTACACCTTC; cdr3_aa: CASSQLRGAYGYTF
v_call: TRBV4-2; d_call: NA; j_call: TRBJ2-7; cdr3_length: 14; clone_size: many; cdr3_nt: TGTGCCAGCAGCCAAGGGGATAGCTGGGGCGAGCAGTACTTC; cdr3_aa: CASSQGDSWGEQYF
v_call: TRBV9; d_call: TRBD1; j_call: TRBJ1-6; cdr3_length: 13; clone_size: few; cdr3_nt: TGTGCCAGCAGCGTAGTTTCAGGGGGCTCCCTCCACTTT; cdr3_aa: CASSVVSGGSLHF
v_call: TRBV18; d_call: TRBD1; j_call: TRBJ2-5; cdr3_length: 14; clone_size: many; cdr3_nt: TGTGCCAGCTCGCGTCGGGACAGCCAAGAGACCCAGTACTTC; cdr3_aa: CASSRRDSQETQYF
v_call: TRBV7-2; d_call: NA; j_call: TRBJ2-5; cdr3_length: 14; clone_size: many; cdr3_nt: TGTGCCAGCAGCTTATTTTTGCCCCAAGAGACCCAGTACTTC; cdr3_aa: CASSLFLPQETQYF
v_call: TRBV6-6; d_call: NA; j_call: TRBJ2-5; cdr3_length: 11; clone_size: medium-sized; cdr3_nt: TGTGCCAGCATAGGTGGGGGGACCCAGTACTTC; cdr3_aa: CASIGGGTQYF
v_call: TRBV29-1; d_call: TRBD1; j_call: TRBJ1-4; cdr3_length: 15; clone_size: many; cdr3_nt: TGCAGCGTTAGACTTGGACAGGGCCCGAATGAAAAACTGTTTTTT; cdr3_aa: CSVRLGQGPNEKLFF
v_call: TRBV19; d_call: NA; j_call: TRBJ1-6; cdr3_length: 14; clone_size: many; cdr3_nt: TGTGCCAGTAGTAGGGACTTCTCGGATTCACCCCTCCACTTT; cdr3_aa: CASSRDFSDSPLHF
v_call: TRBV28; d_call: TRBD1; j_call: TRBJ2-3; cdr3_length: 17; clone_size: many; cdr3_nt: TGTGCCAGCAGTTTACCCCGACAGGGGGCCCCCACAGATACGCAGTATTTT; cdr3_aa: CASSLPRQGAPTDTQYF
v_call: TRBV12-3/TRBV12-4; d_call: TRBD1; j_call: TRBJ2-3; cdr3_length: 14; clone_size: many; cdr3_nt: TGTGCCAGCAGTTCGGACAGGTTCACAGATACGCAGTATTTT; cdr3_aa: CASSSDRFTDTQYF
v_call: TRBV20-1; d_call: TRBD1; j_call: TRBJ2-3; cdr3_length: 16; clone_size: many; cdr3_nt: TGCAGTGCTAGAGGCACAGGGGCTCTAGGGCACATCGCGCAGTATTTT; cdr3_aa: CSARGTGALGHIAQYF
v_call: TRBV5-1; d_call: NA; j_call: TRBJ2-5; cdr3_length: 14; clone_size: medium-sized; cdr3_nt: TGCGCCAGCAGCTTGGGGTCCTCCCAGGAGACCCAGTACTTC; cdr3_aa: CASSLGSSQETQYF
v_call: TRBV11-3; d_call: NA; j_call: TRBJ2-5; cdr3_length: 13; clone_size: many; cdr3_nt: TGTGCCAGCAGCCTGAGAATGAGAGAGACCCAGTACTTC; cdr3_aa: CASSLRMRETQYF
v_call: TRBV6-2/TRBV6-3; d_call: NA; j_call: TRBJ1-2; cdr3_length: 14; clone_size: medium-sized; cdr3_nt: TGTGCCAGCAGCCTGCTGAGGGCATACTATGGCTACACCTTC; cdr3_aa: CASSLLRAYYGYTF
v_call: TRBV25-1; d_call: NA; j_call: TRBJ2-6; cdr3_length: 13; clone_size: many; cdr3_nt: TGTGCCAGCTTCCACTCTGGGGCCAACGTCCTGACTTTC; cdr3_aa: CASFHSGANVLTF